What follows is one TCR beta chain and its context. As yet, its antigen is unknown. Trimming stripped 5 bases from V and 1 base from J, with 11 bases between. Germline V gene sequence: CDR1 MRHNA, CDR2 SNTAGT. The CDR3 runs to 14 residues. Patients had blood sampled at baseline and again on cycle 4 day 1 and cycle 7 day 1. The data were obtained in a study of OX40 agonist ivuxolimab in advanced cancers. Study at large: With a range of roughly 23 to 90, age averaged about 59 years, and around 80% were male. Notes on the study in general: There were, on average, more expanded clones in CD8+ T cells than in CD4+. Some of the lowest clonal expansion was seen in partial responders at 0.1-3.0 mg/kg.

The table came from immunoSEQ multiplex PCR; TCRdb's copy has only in-frame clones and leaves some out. The data hold some 43,000 clones, with around 86% observed a single time. The chain recombines TRBV6-4 with TRBJ2-5; D remains ambiguous. Sequenced here: CD4+ or CD8+ T cells sorted from blood, sampled in a trial of the OX40 agonist ivuxolimab. This TCR was recovered from an adult with an advanced solid tumor such as melanoma, head and neck, liver or kidney cancer. CDR3: CASSCNAVQETQYF. In DNA form, the CDR3 reads TGTGCCAGCAGTTGTAACGCAGTCCAAGAGACCCAGTACTTC.